The 18 T cell receptor beta chains below all came from one sample that was sequenced in a study of cytomegalovirus exposure and HLA in healthy donors. The table came from immunoSEQ multiplex PCR; TCRdb's copy has only in-frame clones and leaves some out. The sample has roughly 330,000 clones; approximately 86% are singletons. Input material: PBMCs. These receptors were obtained from a woman between 25 and 40 years old in good health and CMV-seropositive.

The V gene is TRBV11-2, the J gene TRBJ2-3; 10 bases map to TRBD2. The V segment lost 3 bases and the J segment 2 bases; nucleotides outside the gene matches: 8. Per germline, CDR1 SGHAT and CDR2 FQNNGV. The CDR3 contains 17 residues. CDR3 residues: CASSLEASGGFTDTQYF. The CDR3 region has the DNA TGTGCCAGCAGCTTGGAGGCTAGCGGGGGATTCACAGATACGCAGTATTTT.

This chain joins TRBV28 and TRBJ2-7; D gene unclear. V lost 5 bases and J 4 bases, leaving 21 bases between the germline ends. Germline assignment: CDR1 MDHEN and CDR2 SYDVKM. The CDR3 spans 16 residues. This CDR3 is CASSLPPPTGGYEQYF. The CDR3 DNA reads as TGTGCCAGCAGTCTCCCTCCCCCCACTGGCGGATACGAGCAGTACTTC. The variable domain in full, with the rest retrieved from reference TRBV28 and TRBJ2-7, is DVKVTQSSRYLVKRTGEKVFLECVQDMDHENMFWYRQDPGLGLRLIYFSYDVKMKEKGDIPEGYSVSREKKERFSLILESASTNQTSMYLCASSLPPPTGGYEQYFGPGTRLTVT.

This clone turned up a few times. The chain uses TRBV7-9 and TRBJ2-7; 7 positions agree with TRBD1. Germline-derived CDR1 and CDR2 are SEHNR and FQNEAQ (reference sequence). J lost 4 bases, V lost 1 base, and 4 bases had no gene match. This CDR3 has 14 amino acids. CDR3 sequence reads: CASSLGSTGYEQYF. CDR3 sequence (DNA): TGTGCCAGCAGCTTAGGCTCGACAGGGTACGAGCAGTACTTC.

The V gene is TRBV19, the J gene TRBJ1-2; tentative D call: TRBD1 (6 bases). The V and J ends lost 3 bases and 8 bases respectively, with 13 bases between them. Germline-derived CDR1 and CDR2 are LNHDA and SQIVND (reference sequence). The CDR3 has 13 residues. The CDR3 DNA follows: TGTGCCAGTAGTATCGACAGGCCTCGGGGCTACACCTTC. Encoded protein: CASSIDRPRGYTF.

This clone was counted a few times. The chain joins TRBV7-2 to TRBJ1-1, with D possibly being TRBD1 (5 bases). This CDR3 comprises 15 residues. Germline V lookup: CDR1 SGHTA, CDR2 FQGNSA. V lost 2 bases and J lost 0, with 10 bases in between. The CDR3 reads CASSLRPGMNTEAFF. The DNA of the CDR3 is TGTGCCAGCAGCTTACGTCCAGGGATGAACACTGAAGCTTTCTTT. Full variable domain (missing parts from reference TRBV7-2 and TRBJ1-1): GAGVSQSPSNKVTEKGKDVELRCDPISGHTALYWYRQSLGQGLEFLIYFQGNSAPDKSGLPSDRFSAERTGGSVSTLTIQRTQQEDSAVYLCASSLRPGMNTEAFFGQGTRLTVV.

The rearrangement joins TRBV18 to TRBJ1-5; a weak D match, TRBD1 (5 bases). Germline CDR1 reads KGHSH; CDR2 reads LQKENI. CDR3 size: 14 residues. V lost 3 bases to trimming and J lost 6 bases, with 12 bases between them. The CDR3 coding sequence is TGTGCCAGCTCACCGCAGGGTGCCCTTCAGCCCCAGCATTTT. The encoded protein is CASSPQGALQPQHF. Full variable domain (remainder filled in from reference TRBV18 and TRBJ1-5): NAGVMQNPRHLVRRRGQEARLRCSPMKGHSHVYWYRQLPEEGLKFMVYLQKENIIDESGMPKERFSAEFPKEGPSILRIQQVVRGDSAAYFCASSPQGALQPQHFGDGTRLSIL.

This chain joins TRBV6-1 and TRBJ2-2; D not certain. Germline-derived CDR1 and CDR2 are MNHNS and SASEGT. Deletions cut 6 bases from V and 8 bases from J, with 7 bases between. The CDR3 extends over 11 amino acids. CDR3 DNA sequence: TGTGCCAGCAGGGCAATAGGGGAGCTGTTTTTT. This sequence encodes CASRAIGELFF.

The chain couples TRBV18 to TRBJ1-5, with D unclear. The CDR3 length is 17 residues. V lost 1 base and J 0 bases, leaving 13 bases between the germline ends. The germline V gene encodes CDR1 KGHSH and CDR2 LQKENI. CDR3 protein: CASSPLDRSDSNQPQHF. Here the CDR3 DNA reads TGTGCCAGCTCACCACTCGATAGGTCGGATAGCAATCAGCCCCAGCATTTT.

The V and J genes are TRBV28 and TRBJ1-1, with 8 bases identical to TRBD1. The V gene's germline CDR1 is MDHEN and CDR2 SYDVKM. This CDR3 spans 16 amino acids. V lost 7 bases, J lost 6 bases, and 16 bases stayed unmatched. CDR3: CASTSNLEGQGSEAFF. CDR3 in DNA: TGTGCCAGCACATCGAATCTTGAAGGACAGGGTTCTGAAGCTTTCTTT.

This clone came up a few times. The identical CDR3 is also encoded by other nucleotide sequences in the sample. This chain joins TRBV7-9 and TRBJ2-7; 9 bases map to TRBD1. With 3 bases clipped from V and 2 bases from J, the junction kept 2 bases outside the gene matches. CDR1 SEHNR and CDR2 FQNEAQ come from the germline V gene (reference sequence). The CDR3 length is 14 residues. For the CDR3, the DNA is TGTGCCAGCAGCTTCTGGGACAGGGCCTACGAGCAGTACTTC. Its translation is CASSFWDRAYEQYF.

The chain uses TRBV28 and TRBJ1-5, with 8 bases matching TRBD1. This CDR3 spans 15 amino acids. V lost 5 bases to trimming and J lost 2 bases; unmatched junction nucleotides: 5. Germline V gene lookup returns CDR1 MDHEN and CDR2 SYDVKM. The CDR3 loop is CASSLDRVGNQPQHF. The CDR3 region has the DNA TGTGCCAGCAGTCTGGACAGGGTGGGCAATCAGCCCCAGCATTTT.

The V gene is TRBV30, the J gene TRBJ2-7; D tentatively reads TRBD1 or TRBD2 (5 bases each). Per germline, CDR1 GTSNPN and CDR2 SVGIG (reference sequence). Trimming took off 5 bases at V and 6 bases at J, with 23 bases between the two ends. This CDR3 is 15 amino acids long. The CDR3 loop is CAWRTSGTTHGEQYF. The CDR3 DNA reads TGTGCCTGGCGAACCTCCGGGACCACGCATGGCGAGCAGTACTTC.

The genes are TRBV19 and TRBJ1-5, with 7 bases fitting TRBD1. Germline assignment: CDR1 LNHDA and CDR2 SQIVND (reference sequence). The CDR3 is 16 amino acids. J was trimmed by 9 bases and V by 6 bases; bases with no gene match: 17. The CDR3 coding sequence is TGTGCCAGTAGGGGGGAAAGACAGGGCCCAGGGCGGCCCCAGCATTTT. The encoded protein is CASRGERQGPGRPQHF. The whole variable domain, remainder taken from reference TRBV19 and TRBJ1-5, is DGGITQSPKYLFRKEGQNVTLSCEQNLNHDAMYWYRQDPGQGLRLIYYSQIVNDFQKGDIAEGYSVSREKKESFPLTVTSAQKNPTAFYLCASRGERQGPGRPQHFGDGTRLSIL.

This chain uses TRBV9 with TRBJ2-7; a weak D match, TRBD2 (6 bases). Germline CDR1 and CDR2: SGDLS and YYNGEE. The CDR3 is 14 amino acids. Trimming removed 2 bases at V and 3 bases at J, with 12 bases between. CDR3 DNA: TGTGCCAGCAGCGTCGGCGGGACTGGCTACGAGCAGTACTTC. Protein sequence: CASSVGGTGYEQYF.

J is TRBJ1-2 and V is TRBV4-1; 10 nucleotides agree with TRBD1. The CDR3 length is 16 residues. J gave up 1 base and V 2 bases, and 4 bases lay outside the gene matches. From germline, CDR1 is MGHRA and CDR2 YSYEKL. The CDR3 reads CASSQKDRGNNYGYTF. The CDR3 coding sequence is TGCGCCAGCAGCCAAAAGGACAGGGGGAATAACTATGGCTACACCTTC.

V gene TRBV30 combines with J gene TRBJ1-1; D gene unclear. Trimming shortened V by 5 bases and J by 1 base, and 17 bases separated the two germline ends. The CDR3 loop spans 15 amino acids. Germline CDR1 is GTSNPN and CDR2 is SVGIG (reference sequence). CDR3: CAWQMTPTWNTEAFF. Here the CDR3 DNA reads TGTGCCTGGCAGATGACTCCGACCTGGAACACTGAAGCTTTCTTT.

V and J are TRBV27 and TRBJ2-1; possible D gene TRBD1, 7 bases. Germline CDR1 is MNHEY and CDR2 is SMNVEV (reference sequence). V shed 5 bases and J shed 4 bases, with 18 bases lying between them. This CDR3 has 16 residues. CDR3: CASSADRTNYYNEQFF. The CDR3 DNA is TGTGCCAGCAGTGCGGACAGGACTAACTATTACAATGAGCAGTTCTTC.

The rearrangement links TRBV6-5 to TRBJ1-2, with D perhaps matching TRBD1 (6 bases). The length of the CDR3 is 15 residues. V was trimmed by 0 bases and J by 9 bases, leaving 17 bases between them. Germline V gene lookup returns CDR1 MNHEY and CDR2 SVGAGI. CDR3 DNA sequence: TGTGCCAGCAGTTACTCGGAGAGTTCGACAGGCAGCTACACCTTC. This codes for CASSYSESSTGSYTF.